This entry features one T cell receptor (beta chain) sequence. Its target is not known. The entry originates in a study of lymphopenia after photon versus proton radiotherapy. Study-wide findings and caveats: Oligoclonal CD8+ Temra expansion after nadir drove photon patients' diversity drop. Proton therapy kept repertoires fairly stable, unlike photons, which gained effector/memory cells.

The assay was immunoSEQ multiplex PCR, and TCRdb's table has in-frame clones only and misses some. The sample shows 75,000 to 90,000 clones, approximately 82% of them seen only once. Germline assignment: CDR1 SGHKS and CDR2 YYEKEE (reference sequence). The CDR3 loop spans 18 amino acids. V dropped 4 bases and J dropped 1; count of bases not matched to a gene: 12. This chain connects TRBV5-5 to TRBJ1-5, with 9 positions matching TRBD1. Sequencing used peripheral blood, obtained from a patient treated with proton-based radiotherapy. The origin of this receptor is a man aged 55 to 70 with pancreatic cancer. The CDR3 is CASSPLVRDRVSNQPQHF. CDR3 nucleotides: TGTGCCAGCAGCCCGTTGGTCCGGGACAGGGTAAGCAATCAGCCCCAGCATTTT.